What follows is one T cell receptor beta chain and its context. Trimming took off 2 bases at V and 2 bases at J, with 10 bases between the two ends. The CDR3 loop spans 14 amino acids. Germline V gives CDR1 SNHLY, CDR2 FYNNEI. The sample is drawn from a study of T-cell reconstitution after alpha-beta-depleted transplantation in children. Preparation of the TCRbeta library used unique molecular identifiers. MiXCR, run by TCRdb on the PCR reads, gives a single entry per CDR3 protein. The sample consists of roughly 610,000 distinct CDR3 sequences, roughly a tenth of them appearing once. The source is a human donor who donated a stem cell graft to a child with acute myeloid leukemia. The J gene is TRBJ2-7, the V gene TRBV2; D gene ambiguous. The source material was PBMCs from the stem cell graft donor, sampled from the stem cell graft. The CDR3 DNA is TGTGCCAGCAGTGAATCCCCAGTCCCCTACGAGCAGTACTTC. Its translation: CASSESPVPYEQYF. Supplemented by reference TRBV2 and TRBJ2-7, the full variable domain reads EPEVTQTPSHQVTQMGQEVILRCVPISNHLYFYWYRQILGQKVEFLVSFYNNEISEKSEIFDDQFSVERPDGSNFTLKIRSTKLEDSAMYFCASSESPVPYEQYFGPGTRLTVT.